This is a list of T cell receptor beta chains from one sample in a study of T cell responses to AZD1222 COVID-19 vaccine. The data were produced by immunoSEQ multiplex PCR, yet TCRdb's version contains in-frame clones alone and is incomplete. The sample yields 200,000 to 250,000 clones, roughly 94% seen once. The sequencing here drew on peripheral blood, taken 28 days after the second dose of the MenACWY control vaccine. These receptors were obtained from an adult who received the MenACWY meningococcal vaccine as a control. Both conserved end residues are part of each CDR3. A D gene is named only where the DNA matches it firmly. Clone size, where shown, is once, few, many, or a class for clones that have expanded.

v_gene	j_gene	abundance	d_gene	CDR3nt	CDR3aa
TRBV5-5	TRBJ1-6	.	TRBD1	TGTGCCAGCAGCATACGGGACAGTAGCTCCTATAATTCACCCCTCCACTTT	CASSIRDSSSYNSPLHF
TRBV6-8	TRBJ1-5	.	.	TGTGCCCGCCTGGAGGGGGAATATCAGCCCCAGCATTTT	CARLEGEYQPQHF
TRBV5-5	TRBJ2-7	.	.	TGTGCCAGCAGCCTCTGGGAAGAAAGCGGGGAGCAGTACTTC	CASSLWEESGEQYF
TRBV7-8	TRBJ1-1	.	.	TGTGCCAGCAGCTACGTCGGAGGGGCCGTGAACACTGAAGCTTTCTTT	CASSYVGGAVNTEAFF
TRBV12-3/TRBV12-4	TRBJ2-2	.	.	TGTGCCAGCAGCTTAAGATCGGGCGGGGAGCTGTTTTTT	CASSLRSGGELFF
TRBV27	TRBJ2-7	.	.	TGTGCCAGCAGTTTAGGCTGGGGGCGGGAGCAGTACTTC	CASSLGWGREQYF
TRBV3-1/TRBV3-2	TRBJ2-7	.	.	TGTGCCAGCAGCCCACAGGACAGTTCCTACGAGCAGTACTTC	CASSPQDSSYEQYF
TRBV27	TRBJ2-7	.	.	TGTGCCAGCAGTCCCCGGGGGCCCTACGAGCAGTACTTC	CASSPRGPYEQYF
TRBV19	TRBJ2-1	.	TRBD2	TGTGCCAGTACCGTAAGACTAGCGGGAGGAAACAATGAGCAGTTCTTC	CASTVRLAGGNNEQFF
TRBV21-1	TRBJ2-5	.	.	TGTGCCAGCCCGTGGGGTGCCAGCGGGAGGGATCAAGAGACCCAGTACTTC	CASPWGASGRDQETQYF
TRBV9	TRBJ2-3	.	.	TGTGCCAGCAGCGTCTCACGACAATCGAGCGGCACAGATACGCAGTATTTT	CASSVSRQSSGTDTQYF
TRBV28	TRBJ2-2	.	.	TGTGCCAGCAGTTCCCGGGAGTTCGACACCGGGGAGCTGTTTTTT	CASSSREFDTGELFF
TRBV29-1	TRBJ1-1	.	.	TGCAGCGCCGGGGACAAGAACACTGAAGCTTTCTTT	CSAGDKNTEAFF
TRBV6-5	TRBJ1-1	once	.	TGTGCCAGTAACAGTAAAAAGGGGACTGAAGCTTTCTTT	CASNSKKGTEAFF
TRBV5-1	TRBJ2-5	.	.	TGCGCCAGCAGCTTGGATGGAATTCAAGAGACCCAGTACTTC	CASSLDGIQETQYF
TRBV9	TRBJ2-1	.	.	TGTGCCAGCAGCCTCCCCTCCCGGGGGCCCTCCTACAATGAGCAGTTCTTC	CASSLPSRGPSYNEQFF
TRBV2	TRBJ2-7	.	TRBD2	TGTGCCAGCACCCCGAGCGGGGGGATTTCCTACGAGCAGTACTTC	CASTPSGGISYEQYF
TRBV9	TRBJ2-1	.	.	TGTGCCAGCAGCGTAGATGGGGGGCGCTTCGATGAGCAGTTCTTC	CASSVDGGRFDEQFF
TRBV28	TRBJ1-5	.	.	TGTGCCAGCACCAACAGGGAGGGTCAGCCCCAGCATTTT	CASTNREGQPQHF
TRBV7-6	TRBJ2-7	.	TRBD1	TGTGCCAGCAGCTTAGCCCTGACAGGGTCGAGCGCCTACGAGCAGTACTTC	CASSLALTGSSAYEQYF
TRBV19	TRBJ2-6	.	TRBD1	TGTGCCAGTGGGACAGGCGACTCTGGGGCCAACGTCCTGACTTTC	CASGTGDSGANVLTF
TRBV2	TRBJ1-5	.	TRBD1	TGTGCCAGCAGCCAGGGACAGCCGAATCAGCCCCAGCATTTT	CASSQGQPNQPQHF
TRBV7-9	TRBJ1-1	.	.	TGTGCCAGCAGCTTTTCAGGGGTACTTGAAGCTTTCTTT	CASSFSGVLEAFF
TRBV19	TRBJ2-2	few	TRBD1	TGTGCCAGTACCACGTGGACAGGGATTGCCGGGGAGCTGTTTTTT	CASTTWTGIAGELFF
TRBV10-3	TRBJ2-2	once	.	TGTGCCATCAGTGACCTCGAAACCGGGGAGCTGTTTTTT	CAISDLETGELFF
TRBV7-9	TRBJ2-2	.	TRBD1	TGTGCCAGCAGCTTTCCCCAGGGGGCGCTTGCCGCGAACACCGGGGAGCTGTTTTTT	CASSFPQGALAANTGELFF
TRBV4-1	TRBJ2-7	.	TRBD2	TGCGCCAGCAGCCAATTTAGCGGGATTTACGAGCAGTACTTC	CASSQFSGIYEQYF
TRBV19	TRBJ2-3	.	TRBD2	TGTGCCAGTAGTATAGGTCTAGCGGGAGTACTTACAGATACGCAGTATTTT	CASSIGLAGVLTDTQYF
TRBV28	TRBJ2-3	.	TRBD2	TGTGCCAGCAGTCCCACGTGGTTGCGGGAGGCCTTAGATACGCAGTATTTT	CASSPTWLREALDTQYF
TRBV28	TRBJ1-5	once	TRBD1	TGTGCCAGCAGAAATCACAGGGGGTGGGGTCAGCCCCAGCATTTT	CASRNHRGWGQPQHF
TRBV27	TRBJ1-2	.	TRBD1	TGTGCCAGCAGTGTGACAGGGAACTATGGCTACACCTTC	CASSVTGNYGYTF
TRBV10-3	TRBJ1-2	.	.	TGTGCCATCAGTGACCCAGGGAGGGTTGAGATGTATGGCTACACCTTC	CAISDPGRVEMYGYTF
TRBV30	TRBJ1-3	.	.	TGTGCCTGGAGTGTATTATTGGGATCTGGAAACACCATATATTTT	CAWSVLLGSGNTIYF
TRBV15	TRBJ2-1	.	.	TGTGCCACCAGCTCTGGGGGGCAAGCCCATGAGCAGTTCTTC	CATSSGGQAHEQFF
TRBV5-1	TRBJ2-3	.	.	TGCGCCAGCAGCTCGGAGGCAGATACGCAGTATTTT	CASSSEADTQYF
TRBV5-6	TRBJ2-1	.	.	TGTGCCAGCAGCTTAGGTGGGAGTAATGAGCAGTTCTTC	CASSLGGSNEQFF
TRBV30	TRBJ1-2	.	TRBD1	TGTGCCTGGAGTGGACAGGGATGGGGCTATGGCTACACCTTC	CAWSGQGWGYGYTF
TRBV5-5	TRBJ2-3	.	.	TGTGCCAGCAGCTTGGGAACAGCGAATACGCAGTATTTT	CASSLGTANTQYF
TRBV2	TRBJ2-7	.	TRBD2	TGTGCCAGTATGACTTTCGGCGGGAGCCACGAGCAGTACTTC	CASMTFGGSHEQYF
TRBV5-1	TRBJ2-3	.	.	TGCGCCAGCAGCTTGGCAGGGCCCGGCACAGATACGCAGTATTTT	CASSLAGPGTDTQYF
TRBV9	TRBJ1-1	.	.	TGTGCCAGCAGTGGGGGGGCGGACACTGAAGCTTTCTTT	CASSGGADTEAFF
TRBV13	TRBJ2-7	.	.	TGTGCCAGCAGCTTAGGCAGGCGGGGCGGGGGCCTATCCTACGAGCAGTACTTC	CASSLGRRGGGLSYEQYF
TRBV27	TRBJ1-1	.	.	TGTGCCAGCAGGGGGGTGGACACTGAAGCTTTCTTT	CASRGVDTEAFF